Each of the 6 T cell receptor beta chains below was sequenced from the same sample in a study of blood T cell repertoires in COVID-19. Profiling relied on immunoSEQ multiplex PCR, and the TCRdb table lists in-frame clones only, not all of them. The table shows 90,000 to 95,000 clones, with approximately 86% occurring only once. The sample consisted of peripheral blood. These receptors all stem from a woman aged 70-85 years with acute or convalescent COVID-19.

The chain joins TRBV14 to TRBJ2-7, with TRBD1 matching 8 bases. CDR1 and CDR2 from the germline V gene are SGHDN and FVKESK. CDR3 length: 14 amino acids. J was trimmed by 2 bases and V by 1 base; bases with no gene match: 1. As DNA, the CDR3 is TGTGCCAGCAGCCAAGGACAGGGGCCCTACGAGCAGTACTTC. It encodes CASSQGQGPYEQYF.

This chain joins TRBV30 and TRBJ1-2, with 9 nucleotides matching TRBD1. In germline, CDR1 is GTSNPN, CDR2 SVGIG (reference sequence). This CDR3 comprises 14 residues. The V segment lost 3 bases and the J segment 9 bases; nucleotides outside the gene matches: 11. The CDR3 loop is CAWRKRQGVGSYTF. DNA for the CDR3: TGTGCCTGGAGAAAAAGACAGGGGGTGGGGAGCTACACCTTC.

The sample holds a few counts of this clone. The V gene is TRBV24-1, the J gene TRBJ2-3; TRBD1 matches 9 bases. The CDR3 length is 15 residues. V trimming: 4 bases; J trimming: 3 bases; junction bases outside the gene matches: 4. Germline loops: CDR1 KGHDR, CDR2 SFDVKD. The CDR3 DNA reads TGTGCCACCAGTGACAAGGGACAGGGAACAGATACGCAGTATTTT. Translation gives CATSDKGQGTDTQYF.

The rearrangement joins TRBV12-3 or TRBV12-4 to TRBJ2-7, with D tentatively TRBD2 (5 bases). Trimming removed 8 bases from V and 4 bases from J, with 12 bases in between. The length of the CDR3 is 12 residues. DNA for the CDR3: TGTGCCAGCTCGACTGGCGGGTACGAGCAGTACTTC. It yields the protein CASSTGGYEQYF.

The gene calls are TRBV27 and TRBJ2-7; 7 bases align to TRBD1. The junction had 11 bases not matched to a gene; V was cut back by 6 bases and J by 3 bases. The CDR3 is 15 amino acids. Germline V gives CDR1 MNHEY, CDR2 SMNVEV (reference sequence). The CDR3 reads CASRPRQGWIYEQYF. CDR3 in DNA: TGTGCCAGCAGACCTAGACAGGGATGGATCTACGAGCAGTACTTC.

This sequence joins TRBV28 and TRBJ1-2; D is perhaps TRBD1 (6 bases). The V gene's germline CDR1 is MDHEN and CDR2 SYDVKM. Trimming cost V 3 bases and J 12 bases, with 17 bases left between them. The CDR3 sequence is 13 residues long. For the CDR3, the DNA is TGTGCCAGCAGTTTCTCAACCATACAGGGAAACACCTTC. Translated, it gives CASSFSTIQGNTF.